The 21 T cell receptor beta chains below come from one sample, sequenced in a study of T cell responses to AZD1222 COVID-19 vaccine. Sequenced by immunoSEQ multiplex PCR; TCRdb stores in-frame clones only, minus some. Of about 140,000 clones in the sample, about 90% were seen once. This specimen was peripheral blood, taken on day 0 of AZD1222 vaccination. The receptors originated from an adult in good health.

The V gene is TRBV19, the J gene TRBJ1-5, with D unresolved. This CDR3 comprises 15 residues. The ends were cut back, 0 bases at V and 6 bases at J, with 12 bases in the middle. Germline V lookup: CDR1 LNHDA, CDR2 SQIVND (reference sequence). CDR3 residues: CASSIDRHRSQPQHF. CDR3 DNA: TGTGCCAGTAGTATAGATCGGCACCGATCTCAGCCCCAGCATTTT.

The V and J genes are TRBV5-1 and TRBJ2-7; D tentatively fits TRBD1 or TRBD2 (5 bases each). The germline CDR1 and CDR2 sequences are SGHRS and YFSETQ. CDR3 size: 13 residues. V was pared by 0 bases and J by 6 bases, with 10 bases between. The CDR3 sequence: CASSLAGAPEQYF. The CDR3 nucleotides read TGCGCCAGCAGCTTGGCCGGGGCCCCCGAGCAGTACTTC.

The V gene is TRBV30, the J gene TRBJ1-5, with D maybe TRBD1 (5 bases). V lost 3 bases and J lost 1, with 7 bases in between. The CDR3 extends over 13 amino acids. Germline V gives CDR1 GTSNPN, CDR2 SVGIG (reference sequence). CDR3 amino acids: CAWRGGSNQPQHF. The CDR3 region has the DNA TGTGCCTGGAGGGGGGGGAGCAATCAGCCCCAGCATTTT.

The rearrangement links TRBV9 to TRBJ2-5, with 7 positions matching TRBD2. V was pared by 7 bases and J by 2 bases, with 11 bases of the junction left unmatched. CDR1 SGDLS and CDR2 YYNGEE come from the germline V gene. CDR3 length equals 15 residues. CDR3 residues: CASQRAAGYQETQYF. The CDR3 coding sequence is TGTGCCAGCCAACGAGCAGCGGGGTATCAAGAGACCCAGTACTTC.

The chain couples TRBV7-2 to TRBJ2-3; D gene unclear. There are 14 residues in the CDR3. The ends were cut back, 3 bases at V and 3 bases at J, with 10 bases in the middle. Germline-derived CDR1 and CDR2 are SGHTA and FQGNSA. DNA for the CDR3: TGTGCCAGCAGCTTGACCCCGAGAACAGATACGCAGTATTTT. Protein product: CASSLTPRTDTQYF.

The genes are TRBV9 and TRBJ2-3, with D perhaps matching TRBD2 (5 bases). Trimming took 0 bases from V and 2 from J, leaving 16 bases between them. The CDR3 sequence is 17 residues long. Germline lookup yields CDR1 SGDLS and CDR2 YYNGEE. For the CDR3, the DNA is TGTGCCAGCAGCGTAGTGGCTAGCAGCTCTTACACAGATACGCAGTATTTT. Protein: CASSVVASSSYTDTQYF.

The chain links TRBV28 to TRBJ2-7; D unclear. Germline V gene sequence: CDR1 MDHEN, CDR2 SYDVKM. V was clipped by 2 bases and J by 6 bases, with 8 bases between them. This CDR3 is 12 amino acids long. CDR3: CASSLVKGEQYF. The CDR3 region has the DNA TGTGCCAGCAGTTTAGTTAAGGGCGAGCAGTACTTC.

The chain couples TRBV7-9 to TRBJ2-1, with 12 bases lining up with TRBD2. The CDR3 is made up of 18 amino acids. The junction had 11 bases not matched to a gene; V was cut back by 5 bases and J by 3 bases. CDR1 is SEHNR, CDR2 FQNEAQ, per germline (reference sequence). CDR3 nucleotides: TGTGCCAGCAGCCCCCCGCTAGCGGGAGGGGAAAACTACAATGAGCAGTTCTTC. Translated: CASSPPLAGGENYNEQFF.

J is TRBJ2-3 and V is TRBV27, with D possibly matching TRBD1 (5 bases). V was clipped by 0 bases and J by 4 bases, with 11 bases between them. CDR1 is MNHEY and CDR2 is SMNVEV in the germline V gene (reference sequence). CDR3 length equals 15 residues. The CDR3 spells CASSLSAGFSDTQYF. DNA for the CDR3: TGTGCCAGCAGTTTATCGGCAGGGTTTTCAGATACGCAGTATTTT.

The genes are TRBV4-3 and TRBJ2-7; TRBD2 matches 9 bases. CDR3 size: 16 residues. Germline V gene lookup returns CDR1 LGHNA and CDR2 YSLEER. J gave up 1 base and V 1 base, and 5 bases lay outside the gene matches. CDR3 sequence reads: CASSQGSSGSSYEQYF. CDR3 coding DNA: TGCGCCAGCAGCCAAGGTAGTAGCGGGAGTTCCTACGAGCAGTACTTC.

This clone has a single count. J is TRBJ2-3 and V is TRBV9; D remains ambiguous. Germline V gene lookup returns CDR1 SGDLS and CDR2 YYNGEE. This CDR3 contains 16 residues. V lost 3 bases to trimming and J lost 4 bases, with 18 bases between them. CDR3 protein: CASSERGSLTADTQYF. The CDR3 DNA reads as TGTGCCAGCAGCGAGAGAGGAAGCTTGACTGCAGATACGCAGTATTTT.

The V gene is TRBV27, the J gene TRBJ1-2, with 8 positions matching TRBD1. In germline, CDR1 is MNHEY, CDR2 SMNVEV (reference sequence). With 3 bases clipped from V and 8 bases from J, the junction kept 8 bases outside the gene matches. The CDR3 runs to 14 residues. The CDR3 region has the DNA TGTGCCAGCAGTTTGCGAACAGGGGGAGGAGGCTACACCTTC. This gives the protein CASSLRTGGGGYTF.

This chain joins TRBV29-1 and TRBJ2-3; tentative D call: TRBD1 (5 bases). Germline CDR1 reads SQVTM; CDR2 reads ANQGSEA. This CDR3 contains 17 residues. V lost 0 bases to trimming and J lost 0 bases, with 16 bases between them. CDR3 in DNA: TGCAGCGTTGAAGACCCAGCAGGGTGGAGTAGCACAGATACGCAGTATTTT. Residues: CSVEDPAGWSSTDTQYF.

This sequence joins TRBV9 and TRBJ1-1, with 8 bases matching TRBD1. J was trimmed by 5 bases and V by 3 bases; bases with no gene match: 6. This CDR3 has 14 amino acids. CDR1 and CDR2 (germline): SGDLS, YYNGEE. CDR3 region: CASSDGQGGTEAFF. DNA of the CDR3: TGTGCCAGCAGCGACGGACAGGGAGGGACTGAAGCTTTCTTT.

The chain joins TRBV5-1 to TRBJ2-7; TRBD2 aligns across 11 bases. The CDR3 has 15 residues. V dropped 0 bases and J dropped 4; count of bases not matched to a gene: 3. CDR1 and CDR2 from the germline V gene are SGHRS and YFSETQ. DNA for the CDR3: TGCGCCAGCAGCTTGGACGGACTAGCGGGTTACGAGCAGTACTTC. Translation gives CASSLDGLAGYEQYF.

The V call is TRBV4-3, the J call TRBJ2-7; D not certain. Per the germline V gene, CDR1 is LGHNA and CDR2 is YSLEER. V was shortened by 2 bases and J by 0 bases, with 14 bases between the two germline ends. The CDR3 has 16 residues. The CDR3 DNA is TGCGCCAGCAGCCAATACGATGGCGGCAGCTCCTACGAGCAGTACTTC. As protein: CASSQYDGGSSYEQYF.

The rearrangement links TRBV29-1 to TRBJ2-2; 15 bases are a match to TRBD2. This CDR3 contains 16 residues. CDR1 is SQVTM and CDR2 is ANQGSEA in the germline V gene. The junction had 8 bases not matched to a gene; V was cut back by 6 bases and J by 6 bases. CDR3 sequence: CSVEGLAGGSPGELFF. The CDR3, as DNA: TGCAGCGTGGAGGGACTAGCGGGAGGTTCTCCCGGGGAGCTGTTTTTT.

Points on this clone: One end of the junction varies from germline; a read error may be responsible. The gene calls are TRBV28 and TRBJ2-7; D may be TRBD2 (5 bases). Germline loops: CDR1 MDHEN, CDR2 SYDVKM. The CDR3 spans 12 residues. CDR3 loop: CATSKGASALFF. CDR3 sequence (DNA): TGTGCCACCTCCAAGGGAGCGTCGGCCTTGTTCTTC.

The V gene is TRBV10-3, the J gene TRBJ1-6; D gene unclear. Germline CDR1 ENHRY, CDR2 SYGVKD. The CDR3 is 16 amino acids. Deletions cut 0 bases from V and 0 bases from J, with 6 bases between. DNA of the CDR3: TGTGCCATCAGTGAGTCGCAGAGCTCCTATAATTCACCCCTCCACTTT. This translates into CAISESQSSYNSPLHF.

V usage is TRBV6-4 and J usage is TRBJ2-2; D is undetermined. Germline V gene data show CDR1 as MRHNA and CDR2 as SNTAGT. V lost 6 bases to trimming and J lost 4 bases, with 12 bases between them. The CDR3 runs to 14 residues. The CDR3 DNA follows: TGTGCCAGCAGCCCAGAGTCTGGCACCGGGGAGCTGTTTTTT. Translation: CASSPESGTGELFF.

The chain recombines TRBV28 with TRBJ1-1; D unresolved. CDR1 is MDHEN, CDR2 SYDVKM, per germline. The CDR3 covers 15 residues. With 5 bases removed from V and 1 base from J, the gap between germline ends came to 14 bases. The CDR3 DNA sequence: TGTGCCAGCAGTCCGGACCGGGCCTCGAACACTGAAGCTTTCTTT. Protein sequence: CASSPDRASNTEAFF.